This TCR beta chain was sequenced during a study of blood T cell repertoires in COVID-19. The overall study: Sites in the United States, Italy and Spain provided acute and convalescent COVID-19 samples. PBMCs, B-cell-depleted T cells, or T cells provided the cDNA or gDNA that made up the material.

Original methodology: How many nucleated cells were present was estimated from reference gene primer amplification. Measured with immunoSEQ multiplex PCR; TCRdb has only the in-frame clones, and not every one. V and J calls and clone size are given by that table; D and trimming were obtained from the DNA. The data hold some 180,000 clones, with approximately 90% observed a single time. CDR3 length: 15 residues. J gave up 4 bases and V 4 bases, and 9 bases lay outside the gene matches. CDR1 and CDR2 (germline): SGHNT, YYREEE (reference sequence). The source material was peripheral blood. This chain connects TRBV5-4 to TRBJ1-1; 8 nucleotides match TRBD1. This TCR came from a man aged 45-60 years with acute or convalescent COVID-19. CDR3 nucleotide sequence: TGTGCCAGCAGCCCTCCGGGACAGGCCTTCACTGAAGCTTTCTTT. Residues: CASSPPGQAFTEAFF.